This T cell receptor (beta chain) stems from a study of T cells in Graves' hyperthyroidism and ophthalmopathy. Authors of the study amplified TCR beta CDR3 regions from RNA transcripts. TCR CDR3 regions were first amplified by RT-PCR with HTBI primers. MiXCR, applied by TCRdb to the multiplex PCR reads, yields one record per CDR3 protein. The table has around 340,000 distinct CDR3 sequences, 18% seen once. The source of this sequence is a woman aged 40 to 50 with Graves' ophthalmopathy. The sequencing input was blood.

CDR3 in DNA: TGTGCCAGTACCCTACAACCGGACAGCGACTATGGCTACACCTTC. It translates to CASTLQPDSDYGYTF. This chain uses TRBV19 with TRBJ1-2, with D perhaps matching TRBD1 (6 bases). The V gene lost 7 bases and the J gene lost 3 bases, with 18 bases spanning the gap. This CDR3 has 15 amino acids. Germline values: CDR1 LNHDA, CDR2 SQIVND (reference sequence).